The clone carrying this T cell receptor (beta chain) was counted between two and nine times. These data originate in a study of blood T cell repertoires in COVID-19. Authors' analysis steps: Quantification of nucleated cells was approximated via reference gene primer amplification. This table comes from immunoSEQ multiplex PCR, and its TCRdb copy is limited to in-frame clones, with some not included. V and J calls and clone size are given by that table; D and trimming were obtained from the DNA. The repertoire holds roughly 250,000 clones, about 73% seen once, with around 3.4% in the top ten. This CDR3 has 13 amino acids. V dropped 4 bases and J dropped 8 bases, with 14 bases sitting between them.

V gene TRBV12-3 or TRBV12-4 combines with J gene TRBJ1-2; a weak D match, TRBD1 (5 bases). This clonotype was sampled from a woman older than 75 with acute or convalescent COVID-19. Input material: peripheral blood. The CDR3 nucleotides are TGTGCCAGCAGTTCGGCGCCCGGGGGGGGCTACACCTTC. As protein: CASSSAPGGGYTF.